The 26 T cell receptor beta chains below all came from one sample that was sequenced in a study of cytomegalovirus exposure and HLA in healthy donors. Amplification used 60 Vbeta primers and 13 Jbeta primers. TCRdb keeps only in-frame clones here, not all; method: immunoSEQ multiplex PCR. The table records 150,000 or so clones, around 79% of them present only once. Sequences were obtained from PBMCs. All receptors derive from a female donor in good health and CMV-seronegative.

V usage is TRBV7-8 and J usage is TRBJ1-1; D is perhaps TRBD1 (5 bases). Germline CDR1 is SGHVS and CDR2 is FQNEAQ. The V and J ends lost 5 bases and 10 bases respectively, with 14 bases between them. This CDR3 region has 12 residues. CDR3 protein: CASSRRDRGAFF. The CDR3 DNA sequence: TGTGCCAGCAGCCGGCGGGACCGGGGAGCTTTCTTT. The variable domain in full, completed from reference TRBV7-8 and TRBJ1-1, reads GAGVSQSPRYKVAKRGQDVALRCDPISGHVSLFWYQQALGQGPEFLTYFQNEAQLDKSGLPSDRFFAERPEGSVSTLKIQRTQQEDSAVYLCASSRRDRGAFFGQGTRLTVV.

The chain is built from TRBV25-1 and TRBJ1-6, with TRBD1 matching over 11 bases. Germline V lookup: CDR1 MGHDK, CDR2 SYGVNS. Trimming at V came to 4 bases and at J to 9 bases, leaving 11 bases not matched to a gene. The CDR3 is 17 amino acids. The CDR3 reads CASSVGTGGRRGSPLHF. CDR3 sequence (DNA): TGTGCCAGCAGTGTGGGGACAGGGGGGCGAAGGGGTTCACCCCTCCACTTT.

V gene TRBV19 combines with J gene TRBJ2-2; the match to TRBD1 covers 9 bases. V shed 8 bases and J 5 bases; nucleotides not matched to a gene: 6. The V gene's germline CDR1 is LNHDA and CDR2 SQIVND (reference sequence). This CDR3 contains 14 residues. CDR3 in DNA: TGTGCCAGTGAAGGGACAGGGATTACCGGGGAGCTGTTTTTT. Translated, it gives CASEGTGITGELFF.

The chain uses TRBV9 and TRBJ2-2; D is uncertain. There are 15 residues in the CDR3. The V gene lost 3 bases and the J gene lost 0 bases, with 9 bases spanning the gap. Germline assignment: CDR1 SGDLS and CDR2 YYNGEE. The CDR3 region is CASSGGYPNTGELFF. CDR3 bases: TGTGCCAGCAGCGGCGGATACCCGAACACCGGGGAGCTGTTTTTT.

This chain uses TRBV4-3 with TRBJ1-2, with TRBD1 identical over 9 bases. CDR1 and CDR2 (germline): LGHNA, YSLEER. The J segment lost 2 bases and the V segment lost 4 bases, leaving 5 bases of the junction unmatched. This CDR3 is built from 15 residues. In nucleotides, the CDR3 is TGCGCCAGCAGCCCTCTCGACAGGGGGAACTATGGCTACACCTTC. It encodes CASSPLDRGNYGYTF.

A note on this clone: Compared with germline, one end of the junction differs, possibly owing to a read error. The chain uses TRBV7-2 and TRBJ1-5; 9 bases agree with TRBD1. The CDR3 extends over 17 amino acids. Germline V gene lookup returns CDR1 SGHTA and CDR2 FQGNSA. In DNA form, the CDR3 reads TGTGCCAGCAGCTCGGGACAGGGCGTTTATAGCAATCAGCCCCGGCATTTT. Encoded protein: CASSSGQGVYSNQPRHF.

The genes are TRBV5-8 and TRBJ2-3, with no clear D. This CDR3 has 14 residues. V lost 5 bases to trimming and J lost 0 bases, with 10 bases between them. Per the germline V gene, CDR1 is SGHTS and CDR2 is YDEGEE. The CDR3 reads CASSFQASTDTQYF. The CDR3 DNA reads TGTGCCAGCAGTTTTCAGGCTAGCACAGATACGCAGTATTTT.

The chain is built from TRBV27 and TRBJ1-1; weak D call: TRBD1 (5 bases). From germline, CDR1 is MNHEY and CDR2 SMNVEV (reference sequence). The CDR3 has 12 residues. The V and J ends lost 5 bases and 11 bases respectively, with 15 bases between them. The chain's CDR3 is CASSRHGGEAFF. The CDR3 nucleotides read TGTGCCAGCAGTCGACACGGAGGGGAGGCTTTCTTT.

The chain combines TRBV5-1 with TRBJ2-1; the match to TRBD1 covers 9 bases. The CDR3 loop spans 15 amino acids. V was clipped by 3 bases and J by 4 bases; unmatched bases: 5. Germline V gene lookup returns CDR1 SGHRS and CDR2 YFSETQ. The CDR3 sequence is CASSSDRGSYNEQFF. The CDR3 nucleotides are TGCGCCAGCAGCTCAGACAGGGGGTCATACAATGAGCAGTTCTTC.

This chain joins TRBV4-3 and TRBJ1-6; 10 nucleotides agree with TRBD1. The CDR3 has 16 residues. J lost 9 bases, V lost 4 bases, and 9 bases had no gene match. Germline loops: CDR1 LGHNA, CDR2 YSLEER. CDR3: CASSRDFGTGVSPLHF. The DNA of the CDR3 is TGCGCCAGCAGCCGAGACTTCGGGACAGGGGTTTCACCCCTCCACTTT.

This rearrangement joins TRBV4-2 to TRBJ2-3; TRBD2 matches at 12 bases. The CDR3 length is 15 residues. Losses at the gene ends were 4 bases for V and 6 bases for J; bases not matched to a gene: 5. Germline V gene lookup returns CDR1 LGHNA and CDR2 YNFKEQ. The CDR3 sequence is CASSPPTSGSDTQYF. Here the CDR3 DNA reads TGTGCCAGCAGCCCCCCGACTAGCGGGAGCGATACGCAGTATTTT.

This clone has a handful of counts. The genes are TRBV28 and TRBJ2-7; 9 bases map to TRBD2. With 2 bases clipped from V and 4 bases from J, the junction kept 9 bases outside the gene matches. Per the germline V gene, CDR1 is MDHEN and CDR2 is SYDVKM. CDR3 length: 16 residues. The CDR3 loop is CASSLSRGAGGYEQYF. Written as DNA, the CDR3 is TGTGCCAGCAGTTTAAGTAGGGGCGCGGGAGGGTACGAGCAGTACTTC.

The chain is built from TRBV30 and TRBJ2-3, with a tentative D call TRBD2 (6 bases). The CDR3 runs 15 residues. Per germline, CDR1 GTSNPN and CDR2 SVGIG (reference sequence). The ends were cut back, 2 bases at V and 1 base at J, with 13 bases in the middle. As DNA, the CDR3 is TGTGCCTGGAGTACCCAGACTAGAGGCACAGATACGCAGTATTTT. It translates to CAWSTQTRGTDTQYF.

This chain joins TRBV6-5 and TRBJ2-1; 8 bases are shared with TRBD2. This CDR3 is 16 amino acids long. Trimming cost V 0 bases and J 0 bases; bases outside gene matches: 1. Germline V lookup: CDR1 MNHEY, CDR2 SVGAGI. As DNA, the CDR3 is TGTGCCAGCAGTTACTCGGGGACTAGCTCCTACAATGAGCAGTTCTTC. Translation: CASSYSGTSSYNEQFF.

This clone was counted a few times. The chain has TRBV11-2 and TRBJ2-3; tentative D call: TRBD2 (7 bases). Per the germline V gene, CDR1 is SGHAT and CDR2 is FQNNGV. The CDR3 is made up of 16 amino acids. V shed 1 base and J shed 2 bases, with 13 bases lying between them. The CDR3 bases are TGTGCCAGCAGCTTAGGGGCGGGGGCCATCACAGATACGCAGTATTTT. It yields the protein CASSLGAGAITDTQYF.

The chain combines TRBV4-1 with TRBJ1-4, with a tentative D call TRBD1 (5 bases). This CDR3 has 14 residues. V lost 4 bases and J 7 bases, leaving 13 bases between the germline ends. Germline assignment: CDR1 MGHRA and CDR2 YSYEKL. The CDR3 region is CASSLRGEVEKLFF. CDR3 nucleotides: TGCGCCAGCAGCCTTCGGGGGGAGGTTGAAAAACTGTTTTTT.

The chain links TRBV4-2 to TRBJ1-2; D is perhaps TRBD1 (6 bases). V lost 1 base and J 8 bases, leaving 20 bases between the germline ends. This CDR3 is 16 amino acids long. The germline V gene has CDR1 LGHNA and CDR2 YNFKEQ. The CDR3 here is CASSQVPGTPDEGYTF. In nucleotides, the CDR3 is TGTGCCAGCAGCCAAGTTCCCGGGACACCAGATGAAGGCTACACCTTC.

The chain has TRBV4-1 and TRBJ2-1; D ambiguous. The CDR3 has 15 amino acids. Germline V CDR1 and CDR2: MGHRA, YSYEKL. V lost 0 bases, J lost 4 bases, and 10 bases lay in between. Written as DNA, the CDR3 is TGCGCCAGCAGCCAAGATCCGCAGGCTTACAATGAGCAGTTCTTC. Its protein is CASSQDPQAYNEQFF.

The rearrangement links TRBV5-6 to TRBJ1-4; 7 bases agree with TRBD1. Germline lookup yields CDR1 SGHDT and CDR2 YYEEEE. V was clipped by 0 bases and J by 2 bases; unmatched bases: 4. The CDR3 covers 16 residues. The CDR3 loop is CASSLARGWTNEKLFF. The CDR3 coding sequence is TGTGCCAGCAGCTTGGCCAGGGGGTGGACTAATGAAAAACTGTTTTTT.

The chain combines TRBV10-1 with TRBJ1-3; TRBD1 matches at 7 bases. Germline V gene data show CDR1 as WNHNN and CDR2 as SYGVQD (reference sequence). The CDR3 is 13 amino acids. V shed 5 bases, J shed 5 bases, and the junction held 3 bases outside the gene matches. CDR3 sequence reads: CASSQGGRNTIYF. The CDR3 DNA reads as TGCGCCAGCAGTCAAGGGGGCCGAAACACCATATATTTT.

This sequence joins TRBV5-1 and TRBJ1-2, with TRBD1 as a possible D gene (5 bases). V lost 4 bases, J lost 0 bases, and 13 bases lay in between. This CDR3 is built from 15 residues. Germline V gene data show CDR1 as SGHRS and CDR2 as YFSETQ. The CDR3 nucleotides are TGCGCCAGCAGCCCCGGGGGTATCTCTAACTATGGCTACACCTTC. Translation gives CASSPGGISNYGYTF.

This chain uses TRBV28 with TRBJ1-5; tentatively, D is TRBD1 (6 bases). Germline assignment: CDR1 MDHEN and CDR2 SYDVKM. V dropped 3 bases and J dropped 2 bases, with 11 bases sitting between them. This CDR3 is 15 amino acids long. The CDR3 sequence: CASSFGRGGNQPQHF. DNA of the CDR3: TGTGCCAGCAGTTTTGGGAGGGGGGGCAATCAGCCCCAGCATTTT.

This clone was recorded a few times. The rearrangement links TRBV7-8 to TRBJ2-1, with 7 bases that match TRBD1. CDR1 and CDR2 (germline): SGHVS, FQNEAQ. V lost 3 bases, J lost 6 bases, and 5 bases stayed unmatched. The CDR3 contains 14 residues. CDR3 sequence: CASSFGQAFNEQFF. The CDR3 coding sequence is TGTGCCAGCAGCTTTGGACAGGCTTTCAATGAGCAGTTCTTC.

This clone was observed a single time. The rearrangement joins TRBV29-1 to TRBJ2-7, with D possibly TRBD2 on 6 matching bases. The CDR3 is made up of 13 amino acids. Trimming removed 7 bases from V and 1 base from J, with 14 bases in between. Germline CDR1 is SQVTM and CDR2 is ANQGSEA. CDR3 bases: TGCAGCGCCCGACTAGGGAGGTCCTACGAGCAGTACTTC. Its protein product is CSARLGRSYEQYF.

The CDR3 DNA reads TGTGCCAGTAGTATAGGAGGGACAGGGGGAGATGGCTACACCTTC. Translated, it gives CASSIGGTGGDGYTF. V is TRBV19 and J is TRBJ1-2, with TRBD1 identical over 11 bases. J gave up 6 bases and V 1 base, and 4 bases lay outside the gene matches. The length of the CDR3 is 15 residues. Germline CDR1 is LNHDA and CDR2 is SQIVND (reference sequence).

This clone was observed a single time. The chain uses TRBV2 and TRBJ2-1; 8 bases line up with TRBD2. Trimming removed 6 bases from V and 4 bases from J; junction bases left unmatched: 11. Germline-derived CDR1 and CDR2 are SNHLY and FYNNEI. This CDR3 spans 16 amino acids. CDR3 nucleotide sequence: TGTGCCAGCAGAAGTTTTCCTAGCGGGCGATACAATGAGCAGTTCTTC. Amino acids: CASRSFPSGRYNEQFF.